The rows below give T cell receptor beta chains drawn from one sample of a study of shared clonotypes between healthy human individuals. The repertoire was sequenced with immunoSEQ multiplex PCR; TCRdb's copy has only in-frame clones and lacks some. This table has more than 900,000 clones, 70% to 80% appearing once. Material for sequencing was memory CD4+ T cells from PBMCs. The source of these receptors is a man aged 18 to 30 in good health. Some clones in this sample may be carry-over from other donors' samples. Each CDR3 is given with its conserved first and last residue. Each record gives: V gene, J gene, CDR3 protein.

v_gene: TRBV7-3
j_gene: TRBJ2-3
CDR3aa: CASSLSVAGTDTQYF

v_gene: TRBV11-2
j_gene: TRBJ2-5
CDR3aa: CASSNSGNGETQYF

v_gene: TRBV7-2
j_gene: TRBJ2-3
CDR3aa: CASSPQGQGTDTQYF

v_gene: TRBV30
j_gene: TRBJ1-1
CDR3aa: CAWIDDGISGAFF

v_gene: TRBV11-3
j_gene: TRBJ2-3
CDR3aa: CASSRSNTDTQYF

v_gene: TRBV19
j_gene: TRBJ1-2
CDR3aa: CASSLRSYGYTF

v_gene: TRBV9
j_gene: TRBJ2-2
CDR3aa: CASSTRQRGTGELFF

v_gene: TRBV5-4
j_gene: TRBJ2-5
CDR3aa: CASSSSGQGWETQYF

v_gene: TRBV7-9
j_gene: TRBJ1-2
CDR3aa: CASSLALAGYGGGYTF

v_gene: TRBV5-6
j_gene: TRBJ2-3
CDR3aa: CASSLLSTDTQYF

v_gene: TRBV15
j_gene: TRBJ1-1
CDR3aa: CATSRVRTGTVAFF

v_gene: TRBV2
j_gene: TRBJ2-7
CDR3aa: CASSGRLGGPLGREQYF

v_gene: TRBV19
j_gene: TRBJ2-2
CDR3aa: CASSASLHGELFF

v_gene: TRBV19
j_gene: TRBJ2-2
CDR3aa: CASRYPGGTENTGELFF

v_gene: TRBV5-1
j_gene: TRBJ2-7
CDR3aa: CASNRGAGTIYEQYF

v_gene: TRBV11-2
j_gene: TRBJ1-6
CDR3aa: CASSLQQAPNSPLHF

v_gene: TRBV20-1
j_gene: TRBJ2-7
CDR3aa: CSASARQYF

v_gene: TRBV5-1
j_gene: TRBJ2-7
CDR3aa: CASSPTGTDFYEQYF

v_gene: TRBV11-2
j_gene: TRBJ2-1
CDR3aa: CASANPWTEHTGSYNEQFF

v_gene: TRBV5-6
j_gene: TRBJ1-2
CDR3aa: CASSLWGTYGYTF

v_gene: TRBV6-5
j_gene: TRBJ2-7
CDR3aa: CASSYQPGHEQYF

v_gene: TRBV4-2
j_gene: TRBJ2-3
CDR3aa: CASSQGFGAGDGTDTQYF